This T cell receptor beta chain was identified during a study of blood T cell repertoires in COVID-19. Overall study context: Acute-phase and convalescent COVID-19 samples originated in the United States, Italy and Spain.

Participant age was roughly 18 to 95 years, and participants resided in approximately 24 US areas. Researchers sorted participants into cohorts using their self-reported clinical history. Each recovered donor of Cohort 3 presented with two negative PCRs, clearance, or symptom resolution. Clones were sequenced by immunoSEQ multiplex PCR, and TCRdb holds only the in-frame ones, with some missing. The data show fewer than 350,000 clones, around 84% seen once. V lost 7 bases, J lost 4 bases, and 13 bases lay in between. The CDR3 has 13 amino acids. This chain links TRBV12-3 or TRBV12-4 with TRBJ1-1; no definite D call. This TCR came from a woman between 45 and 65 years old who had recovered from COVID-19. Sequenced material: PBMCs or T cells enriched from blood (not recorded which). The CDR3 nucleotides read TGTGCCAGCACCTCAGGTCGGGGCACTGAAGCTTTCTTT. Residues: CASTSGRGTEAFF.